What follows are 19 T cell receptor beta chains derived from one specimen sequenced in a study of blood T cell repertoires in COVID-19. Only in-frame clones appear in the TCRdb table, and some are missing; sequencing was by immunoSEQ multiplex PCR. The sample lists 200,000 to 250,000 clones; approximately 80% were seen once. Specimen: peripheral blood. Receptors were obtained from an elderly woman with active or convalescent COVID-19.

In regard to this clone: Different DNA sequences within this sample yield the same CDR3. V is TRBV5-1 and J is TRBJ2-5; 9 bases line up with TRBD2. Trimming took 4 bases from V and 0 from J; bases not matched to a gene: 4. Germline CDR1 SGHRS, CDR2 YFSETQ. This CDR3 has 15 residues. The CDR3 sequence is CASSGGGADQETQYF. In DNA form, the CDR3 reads TGCGCCAGCAGCGGCGGGGGGGCGGACCAAGAGACCCAGTACTTC.

The V gene is TRBV6-1, the J gene TRBJ2-1; possible D gene TRBD2, 6 bases. V lost 2 bases to trimming and J lost 9 bases, with 14 bases between them. Germline CDR1 and CDR2: MNHNS and SASEGT. The CDR3 has 14 residues. The CDR3 DNA reads TGTGCCAGCAGTGAAATGGGCACTAGCACTGAGCAGTTCTTC. This sequence encodes CASSEMGTSTEQFF.

This clone was seen only a few times. This chain uses TRBV7-3 with TRBJ1-2; D uncertain. Deletions cut 3 bases from V and 8 bases from J, with 13 bases between. This CDR3 comprises 13 residues. The V gene's germline CDR1 is SGHTA and CDR2 FQGTGA. As DNA, the CDR3 is TGTGCCAGCAGCTTCACGGCCCTAGAAGGCTACACCTTC. This translates into CASSFTALEGYTF.

This rearrangement joins TRBV30 to TRBJ1-2; D may be TRBD1 (5 bases). The CDR3 runs to 12 residues. Germline V gives CDR1 GTSNPN, CDR2 SVGIG (reference sequence). V lost 4 bases and J 8 bases, leaving 14 bases between the germline ends. In DNA, the CDR3 is TGTGCCTGGAACAACCGGGGGGTAGGCTACACCTTC. It encodes CAWNNRGVGYTF.

This clone appeared a few times. The chain recombines TRBV6-5 with TRBJ2-3; TRBD2 aligns across 7 bases. Germline trimming cut 8 bases from V and 2 bases from J; bases unmatched to any gene: 7. Germline-derived CDR1 and CDR2 are MNHEY and SVGAGI. This CDR3 has 14 amino acids. The CDR3 here is CASGQRGNTDTQYF. In DNA form, the CDR3 reads TGTGCCAGCGGCCAGCGGGGAAACACAGATACGCAGTATTTT.

The chain employs TRBV5-5 and TRBJ1-4, with D possibly matching TRBD1 (5 bases). The V and J ends lost 4 bases and 1 base respectively, with 14 bases between them. The germline V gene encodes CDR1 SGHKS and CDR2 YYEKEE (reference sequence). This CDR3 contains 16 residues. CDR3 bases: TGTGCCAGCAGCCGAGCAGGGAGGGAAACTAATGAAAAACTGTTTTTT. The encoded protein is CASSRAGRETNEKLFF. Using reference TRBV5-5 and TRBJ1-4 for the parts outside the CDR3, the full variable domain is DAGVTQSPTHLIKTRGQQVTLRCSPISGHKSVSWYQQVLGQGPQFIFQYYEKEERGRGNFPDRFSARQFPNYSSELNVNALLLGDSALYLCASSRAGRETNEKLFFGSGTQLSVL.

The chain recombines TRBV27 with TRBJ2-1; 9 positions agree with TRBD2. The CDR3 consists of 15 residues. The trim removed 3 bases at V and 4 bases at J, leaving 4 bases unmatched. Germline V gives CDR1 MNHEY, CDR2 SMNVEV (reference sequence). The CDR3: CASSLTSGSYNEQFF. The CDR3 DNA is TGTGCCAGCAGTTTGACTAGCGGTTCTTACAATGAGCAGTTCTTC.

This rearrangement joins TRBV24-1 to TRBJ2-3, with D maybe TRBD1 (6 bases). The CDR3 has 15 residues. CDR1 and CDR2 from the germline V gene are KGHDR and SFDVKD. Trimming took off 4 bases at V and 7 bases at J, with 17 bases between the two ends. The CDR3 loop reads CATSDSTGFYHTQYF. DNA of the CDR3: TGTGCCACCAGTGACTCTACAGGGTTCTACCATACGCAGTATTTT.

The chain is built from TRBV20-1 and TRBJ1-1, with unresolved D. Germline CDR1 is DFQATT and CDR2 is SNEGSKA (reference sequence). The CDR3 is 11 amino acids. Deletions cut 3 bases from V and 2 bases from J, with 4 bases between. The CDR3: CSASQNTEAFF. In DNA form, the CDR3 reads TGCAGTGCTAGCCAAAACACTGAAGCTTTCTTT.

The chain employs TRBV19 and TRBJ2-2; D unclear. The CDR3 contains 13 residues. Trimming took 4 bases from V and 6 from J, leaving 9 bases between them. Germline values: CDR1 LNHDA, CDR2 SQIVND (reference sequence). CDR3 in amino acids: CASSTQDSGELFF. Here the CDR3 DNA reads TGTGCCAGTAGTACCCAGGATTCCGGGGAGCTGTTTTTT. Drawing the rest from reference TRBV19 and TRBJ2-2, the complete variable domain is DGGITQSPKYLFRKEGQNVTLSCEQNLNHDAMYWYRQDPGQGLRLIYYSQIVNDFQKGDIAEGYSVSREKKESFPLTVTSAQKNPTAFYLCASSTQDSGELFFGEGSRLTVL.

The chain couples TRBV9 to TRBJ2-5; tentatively, D is TRBD1 (5 bases). The CDR3 spans 13 residues. Germline CDR1 SGDLS, CDR2 YYNGEE. V lost 4 bases, J lost 0 bases, and 7 bases lay in between. The CDR3 sequence: CASSTGNQETQYF. CDR3 DNA sequence: TGTGCCAGCAGCACAGGAAACCAAGAGACCCAGTACTTC.

The chain joins TRBV6-5 to TRBJ2-7; 9 nucleotides agree with TRBD2. This CDR3 contains 14 residues. V was pared by 11 bases and J by 4 bases, with 12 bases of the junction left unmatched. Germline V gene data show CDR1 as MNHEY and CDR2 as SVGAGI. The CDR3 coding sequence is TGTGCCCTCCGAGTTAGCGGGAGTGGGTACGAGCAGTACTTC. Encoded protein: CALRVSGSGYEQYF.

The chain recombines TRBV5-1 with TRBJ2-7, with a tentative D call TRBD2 (6 bases). In germline, CDR1 is SGHRS, CDR2 YFSETQ. Trimming left V 2 bases short and J 3 bases short, with 15 bases between. There are 15 residues in the CDR3. As DNA, the CDR3 is TGCGCCAGCAGCTTATCGGTCTCCGGGGGCTACGAGCAGTACTTC. This encodes CASSLSVSGGYEQYF.

The V gene is TRBV5-1, the J gene TRBJ1-2, with TRBD1 as a possible D gene (5 bases). This CDR3 is 15 amino acids long. The germline V gene has CDR1 SGHRS and CDR2 YFSETQ. V lost 7 bases and J 4 bases, leaving 20 bases between the germline ends. CDR3 DNA: TGCGCCAGCGAGCCCGGGCCGACAGCTGGCTATGGCTACACCTTC. It specifies CASEPGPTAGYGYTF.

The sample holds one count of this clone. The chain couples TRBV5-4 to TRBJ2-5; 8 nucleotides line up with TRBD2. Unmatched junction bases numbered 11, after V lost 4 bases and J lost 0 bases. The germline V gene has CDR1 SGHNT and CDR2 YYREEE (reference sequence). The CDR3 is made up of 17 amino acids. The CDR3: CASSRGGLVRNQETQYF. The CDR3 coding sequence is TGTGCCAGCAGCCGGGGGGGCCTGGTACGGAACCAAGAGACCCAGTACTTC.

The chain links TRBV12-5 to TRBJ2-1; D remains ambiguous. The length of the CDR3 is 11 residues. With 6 bases removed from V and 4 bases from J, the gap between germline ends came to 4 bases. CDR1 and CDR2 (germline): LGHNT, FRNRAP. The CDR3 DNA reads as TGTGCTAGTGGCTATTACAATGAGCAGTTCTTC. Its protein is CASGYYNEQFF. The full variable domain, completed using reference TRBV12-5 and TRBJ2-1, is DARVTQTPRHKVTEMGQEVTMRCQPILGHNTVFWYRQTMMQGLELLAYFRNRAPLDDSGMPKDRFSAEMPDATLATLKIQPSEPRDSAVYFCASGYYNEQFFGPGTRLTVL.

J is TRBJ2-5 and V is TRBV7-2, with 8 bases lining up with TRBD1. J was trimmed by 4 bases and V by 1 base; bases with no gene match: 8. Germline V CDR1 and CDR2: SGHTA, FQGNSA. This CDR3 region has 16 residues. Here the CDR3 DNA reads TGTGCCAGCAGCTTAGACAGGGGGGTCGTCGTAGAGACCCAGTACTTC. Its protein product is CASSLDRGVVVETQYF.

The chain links TRBV7-3 to TRBJ2-3; 8 positions match TRBD1. The trim removed 5 bases at V and 2 bases at J, leaving 12 bases unmatched. Germline CDR1 SGHTA, CDR2 FQGTGA. This CDR3 has 17 residues. The CDR3 coding sequence is TGTGCCAGCAGCCCCAGGGGGCACAGGGGATTCACAGATACGCAGTATTTT. Its protein product is CASSPRGHRGFTDTQYF.

This sequence joins TRBV19 and TRBJ2-2; 7 bases fit TRBD1. The CDR3 consists of 15 residues. Germline values: CDR1 LNHDA, CDR2 SQIVND (reference sequence). The ends lost 8 bases at V and 6 bases at J; junction bases unmatched: 12. In DNA form, the CDR3 reads TGTGCCAGTGATACGCGACAGGGATTCCCCGGGGAGCTGTTTTTT. Protein sequence: CASDTRQGFPGELFF. Together with reference TRBV19 and TRBJ2-2, the CDR3 gives the full variable domain: DGGITQSPKYLFRKEGQNVTLSCEQNLNHDAMYWYRQDPGQGLRLIYYSQIVNDFQKGDIAEGYSVSREKKESFPLTVTSAQKNPTAFYLCASDTRQGFPGELFFGEGSRLTVL.